Below, 10 T cell receptor beta chains from the same sample are listed, as sequenced in a study of cytomegalovirus exposure and HLA in healthy donors. Profiled with immunoSEQ multiplex PCR; TCRdb holds only in-frame clones, not every one. The sample shows 120,000 to 150,000 clones, 80% to 90% of them seen only once. Sample: PBMCs. Receptors originate from a woman aged 25-40 years in good health and CMV-seronegative.

This clone was seen only once. DNA of the CDR3: TGTGCCAGCAGCCCCCAGGTAGCGGGGGCGGGGAATGAGCAGTTCTTC. Translation gives CASSPQVAGAGNEQFF. The V and J genes are TRBV7-2 and TRBJ2-1; 9 bases fit TRBD2. Germline CDR1 SGHTA, CDR2 FQGNSA. The CDR3 consists of 16 residues. The V gene end was trimmed by 5 bases and the J gene end by 7 bases; junction bases not matched to a gene: 12. Combining the CDR3 with reference TRBV7-2 and TRBJ2-1 gives the whole variable domain GAGVSQSPSNKVTEKGKDVELRCDPISGHTALYWYRQSLGQGLEFLIYFQGNSAPDKSGLPSDRFSAERTGGSVSTLTIQRTQQEDSAVYLCASSPQVAGAGNEQFFGPGTRLTVL.

The chain combines TRBV5-1 with TRBJ2-7; 8 nucleotides agree with TRBD1. The CDR3 length is 15 residues. With 2 bases clipped from V and 6 bases from J, the junction kept 10 bases outside the gene matches. In germline, CDR1 is SGHRS, CDR2 YFSETQ. CDR3 residues: CASSLRQGTGGEQYF. CDR3 DNA: TGCGCCAGCAGCTTACGACAGGGGACAGGCGGCGAGCAGTACTTC.

This clone appeared many times. The rearrangement links TRBV27 to TRBJ2-1; 9 bases are a match to TRBD1. V trimming: 5 bases; J trimming: 7 bases; junction bases outside the gene matches: 12. The CDR3 totals 16 residues. In germline, CDR1 is MNHEY, CDR2 SMNVEV (reference sequence). Written as DNA, the CDR3 is TGTGCCAGCAGTCCTGGGACAGGGACTATCCTGAATGAGCAGTTCTTC. Its translation: CASSPGTGTILNEQFF.

This CDR3 reads CASSTDRRNEAFF. Here the CDR3 DNA reads TGTGCCAGCAGCACGGACAGGAGAAATGAAGCTTTCTTT. The J gene is TRBJ1-1, the V gene TRBV6-1; 7 nucleotides agree with TRBD1. The CDR3 covers 13 residues. V was pared by 6 bases and J by 7 bases, with 8 bases of the junction left unmatched. Germline V gives CDR1 MNHNS, CDR2 SASEGT.

J is TRBJ1-6 and V is TRBV4-1; possible D gene TRBD1, 6 bases. V lost 4 bases, J lost 6 bases, and 16 bases lay in between. Looked up from germline, CDR1 is MGHRA and CDR2 is YSYEKL. The CDR3 spans 16 residues. CDR3 DNA sequence: TGCGCCAGCAGCCTAACAGGGAATGCTTTTAATTCACCCCTCCACTTT. This codes for CASSLTGNAFNSPLHF.

The chain has TRBV27 and TRBJ2-7; D is perhaps TRBD2 (6 bases). The CDR3 has 15 amino acids. V lost 5 bases, J lost 0 bases, and 14 bases lay in between. Germline CDR1 MNHEY, CDR2 SMNVEV (reference sequence). DNA of the CDR3: TGTGCCAGCAGTCGGAGTAGCGGCGTCTCCTACGAGCAGTACTTC. Residues: CASSRSSGVSYEQYF.

DNA of the CDR3: TGTGCCAGCAGCTTAGGGACAGGAACCTACGAGCAGTACTTC. This codes for CASSLGTGTYEQYF. This chain uses TRBV7-2 with TRBJ2-7; TRBD1 agrees at 7 bases. V lost 1 base, J lost 2 bases, and 2 bases stayed unmatched. The V gene's germline CDR1 is SGHTA and CDR2 FQGNSA. The CDR3 spans 14 residues.

This clone showed up just a few times. The chain uses TRBV2 and TRBJ1-2, with D possibly TRBD1 on 6 matching bases. V gave up 1 base and J gave up 1 base, with 10 bases separating them. Per the germline V gene, CDR1 is SNHLY and CDR2 is FYNNEI. This CDR3 region has 15 residues. This CDR3 is CASSEVGRGNYGYTF. The CDR3 nucleotides read TGTGCCAGCAGTGAAGTTGGCAGGGGTAACTATGGCTACACCTTC.

The chain is built from TRBV5-1 and TRBJ2-3; 12 nucleotides agree with TRBD2. The CDR3 length is 17 residues. V trimming: 1 base; J trimming: 2 bases; junction bases outside the gene matches: 5. Germline-derived CDR1 and CDR2 are SGHRS and YFSETQ. The CDR3 sequence is CASSLFTSGGNTDTQYF. The CDR3 DNA follows: TGCGCCAGCAGCTTGTTCACTAGCGGGGGGAACACAGATACGCAGTATTTT.

The chain employs TRBV9 and TRBJ1-5; TRBD1 is a possible D gene (6 bases). V lost 0 bases to trimming and J lost 7 bases, with 11 bases between them. The germline CDR1 and CDR2 sequences are SGDLS and YYNGEE. CDR3 length: 14 residues. The CDR3 protein is CASSVGGGWQPQHF. In DNA form, the CDR3 reads TGTGCCAGCAGCGTAGGAGGGGGATGGCAGCCCCAGCATTTT.